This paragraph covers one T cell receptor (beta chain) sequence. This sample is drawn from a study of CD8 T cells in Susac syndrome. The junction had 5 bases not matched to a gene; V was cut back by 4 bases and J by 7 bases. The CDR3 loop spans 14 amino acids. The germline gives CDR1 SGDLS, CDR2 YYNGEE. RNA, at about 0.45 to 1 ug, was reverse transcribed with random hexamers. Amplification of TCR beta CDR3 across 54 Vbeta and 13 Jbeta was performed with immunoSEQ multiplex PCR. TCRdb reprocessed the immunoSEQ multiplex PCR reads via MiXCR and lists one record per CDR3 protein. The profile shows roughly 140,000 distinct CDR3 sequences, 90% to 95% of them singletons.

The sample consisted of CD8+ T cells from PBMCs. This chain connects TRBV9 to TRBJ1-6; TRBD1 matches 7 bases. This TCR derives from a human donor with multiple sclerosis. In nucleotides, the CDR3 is TGTGCCAGCAGCCTAAAGGGACAGAATTCACCCCTCCACTTT. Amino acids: CASSLKGQNSPLHF.